This entry lists 10 T cell receptor beta chains sequenced from one sample in a study of low-dose radiotherapy and immunotherapy resistance in tumors. Time point indicated: before trial treatment. TRAV and TRBV primers primed cDNA for both TCRalpha and TCRbeta. The PCR that amplified TCRs ran for about 20 cycles, relying on a constant-region primer and a V-primer adapter. TCRdb re-called the reads through MiXCR, storing one row per CDR3 protein. Here the sample spans around 76,000 distinct CDR3 sequences, around 32% being singletons. The sequencing used PBMCs, collected before treatment. The receptors come from a female donor with ovarian cancer.

This clonotype has at least ten counts. The V and J genes are TRBV5-1 and TRBJ2-2; 7 bases are shared with TRBD1. J lost 7 bases, V lost 3 bases, and 6 bases had no gene match. The CDR3 contains 14 residues. The germline CDR1 and CDR2 sequences are SGHRS and YFSETQ. The CDR3 region has the DNA TGCGCCAGCAGCTCCGGGACAGTAGGCGGGGAGCTGTTTTTT. It translates to CASSSGTVGGELFF.

This clonotype was picked up many times. The V gene is TRBV20-1, the J gene TRBJ1-2, with TRBD1 matching over 8 bases. Trimming cost V 6 bases and J 6 bases; bases outside gene matches: 9. Germline V lookup: CDR1 DFQATT, CDR2 SNEGSKA (reference sequence). CDR3 length: 13 residues. CDR3 sequence reads: CSADTGGLDGYTF. The CDR3 region has the DNA TGCAGTGCCGATACAGGGGGGCTAGATGGCTACACCTTC.

This clonotype was seen repeatedly, ten times or more. The rearrangement links TRBV6-2 or TRBV6-3 to TRBJ2-7; 9 positions match TRBD1. From germline, CDR1 is MNHEY and CDR2 SVGEGT. Germline trimming cut 7 bases from V and 3 bases from J; bases unmatched to any gene: 7. CDR3 length equals 14 residues. DNA of the CDR3: TGTGCCAGCACCGAGGACAGGGGAGGCTACGAGCAGTACTTC. Its protein product is CASTEDRGGYEQYF.

The chain couples TRBV6-6 to TRBJ2-3; D possibly corresponds to TRBD1 (6 bases). The CDR3 is 15 amino acids. V shed 3 bases and J shed 3 bases, with 13 bases lying between them. Germline V gives CDR1 MNHNY, CDR2 SVGAGI (reference sequence). CDR3 protein: CASSYTQGLTDTQYF. In DNA form, the CDR3 reads TGTGCCAGCAGTTATACACAGGGTTTGACAGATACGCAGTATTTT.

V is TRBV7-8 and J is TRBJ1-3; no clear D gene. Germline CDR1 and CDR2: SGHVS and FQNEAQ. V lost 3 bases, J lost 4 bases, and 10 bases lay in between. This CDR3 region has 14 residues. The CDR3 is CASSFRGAGNTIYF. CDR3 nucleotides: TGTGCCAGCAGCTTCCGGGGTGCGGGAAACACCATATATTTT.

This clonotype was seen only a few times. V and J are TRBV29-1 and TRBJ1-2; TRBD1 aligns across 9 bases. Per germline, CDR1 SQVTM and CDR2 ANQGSEA. The V segment lost 4 bases and the J segment 7 bases; nucleotides outside the gene matches: 7. The CDR3 runs 13 residues. The CDR3 loop reads CSVGPGQGGGYTF. CDR3 in DNA: TGCAGCGTTGGTCCGGGACAGGGAGGTGGCTACACCTTC.

This clonotype was detected ten times or more. This chain connects TRBV2 to TRBJ2-3; a possible D gene is TRBD2 (5 bases). With 6 bases removed from V and 3 bases from J, the gap between germline ends came to 13 bases. The germline V gene encodes CDR1 SNHLY and CDR2 FYNNEI. This CDR3 is built from 14 residues. The CDR3: CASSNLAGTDTQYF. The DNA of the CDR3 is TGTGCCAGCAGCAACCTAGCTGGTACAGATACGCAGTATTTT.

This clonotype was observed many times. Here the CDR3 DNA reads TGTGCCACCAGTGATGCCCTCGGTCTTTCCTACAATGAGCAGTTCTTC. Protein: CATSDALGLSYNEQFF. This chain joins TRBV24-1 and TRBJ2-1; no clear D. Trimming removed 3 bases from V and 1 base from J, with 12 bases in between. The CDR3 consists of 16 residues. Per the germline V gene, CDR1 is KGHDR and CDR2 is SFDVKD.

This clonotype was picked up many times. The chain links TRBV5-4 to TRBJ1-2; D unclear. Germline V CDR1 and CDR2: SGHNT, YYREEE (reference sequence). The V gene lost 4 bases and the J gene lost 0 bases, with 13 bases spanning the gap. This CDR3 is built from 15 residues. The CDR3 reads CASSPDGYSNYGYTF. DNA for the CDR3: TGTGCCAGCAGCCCGGACGGTTATTCTAACTATGGCTACACCTTC. Full variable domain (outside the CDR3, taken from reference TRBV5-4 and TRBJ1-2): ETGVTQSPTHLIKTRGQQVTLRCSSQSGHNTVSWYQQALGQGPQFIFQYYREEENGRGNFPPRFSGLQFPNYSSELNVNALELDDSALYLCASSPDGYSNYGYTFGSGTRLTVV.

Concerning this clonotype: A much larger clone differs from this one at a single base, so this may be a read error. The rearrangement uses TRBV5-3 and TRBJ2-2, with 10 bases identical to TRBD2. TRBV5-3 is given ORF status, its function remaining uncertain. Losses at the gene ends were 8 bases for V and 0 bases for J; bases not matched to a gene: 7. This CDR3 is 16 amino acids long. CDR3 nucleotide sequence: TGTGCCAGCAGCCCACTAGCGGGGCCGAACACCGGGGAGCTGTTTTTT. This sequence encodes CASSPLAGPNTGELFF.